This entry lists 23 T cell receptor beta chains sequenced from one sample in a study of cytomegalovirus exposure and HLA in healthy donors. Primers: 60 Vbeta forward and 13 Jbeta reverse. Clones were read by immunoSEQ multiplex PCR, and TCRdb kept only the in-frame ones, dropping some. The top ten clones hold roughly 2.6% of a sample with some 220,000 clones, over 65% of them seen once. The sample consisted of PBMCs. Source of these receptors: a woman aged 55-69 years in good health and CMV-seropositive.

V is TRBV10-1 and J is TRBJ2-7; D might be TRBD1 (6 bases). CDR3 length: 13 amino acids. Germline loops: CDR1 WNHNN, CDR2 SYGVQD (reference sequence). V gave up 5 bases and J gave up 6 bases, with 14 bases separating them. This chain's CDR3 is CASSKTTGLEQYF. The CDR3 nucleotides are TGCGCCAGCAGTAAAACTACAGGGCTCGAGCAGTACTTC.

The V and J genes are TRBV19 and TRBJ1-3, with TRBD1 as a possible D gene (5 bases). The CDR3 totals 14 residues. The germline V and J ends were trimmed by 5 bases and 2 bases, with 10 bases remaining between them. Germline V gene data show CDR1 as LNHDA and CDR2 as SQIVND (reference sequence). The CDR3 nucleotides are TGTGCCAGTAGTCGACAGATAACTGGAAACACCATATATTTT. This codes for CASSRQITGNTIYF.

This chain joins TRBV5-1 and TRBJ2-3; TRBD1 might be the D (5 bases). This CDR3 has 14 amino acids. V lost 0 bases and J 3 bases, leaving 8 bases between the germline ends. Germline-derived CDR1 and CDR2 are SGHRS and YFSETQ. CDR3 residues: CASSLGRATDTQYF. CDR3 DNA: TGCGCCAGCAGCTTGGGCAGGGCTACAGATACGCAGTATTTT.

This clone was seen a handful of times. CDR3 sequence (DNA): TGTGCCAGTAGTCACCCACAGGGAGCCGAGCAGTACTTC. Translated: CASSHPQGAEQYF. The rearrangement links TRBV19 to TRBJ2-7, with a tentative D call TRBD1 (6 bases). Germline V gene data show CDR1 as LNHDA and CDR2 as SQIVND (reference sequence). The germline V and J ends were trimmed by 5 bases and 6 bases, with 14 bases remaining between them. The CDR3 contains 13 residues.

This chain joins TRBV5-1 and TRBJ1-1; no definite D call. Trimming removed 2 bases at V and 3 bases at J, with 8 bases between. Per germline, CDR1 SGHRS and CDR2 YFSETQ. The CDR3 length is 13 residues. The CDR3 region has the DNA TGCGCCAGCAGCTTCTCCGGGGACACTGAAGCTTTCTTT. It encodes CASSFSGDTEAFF.

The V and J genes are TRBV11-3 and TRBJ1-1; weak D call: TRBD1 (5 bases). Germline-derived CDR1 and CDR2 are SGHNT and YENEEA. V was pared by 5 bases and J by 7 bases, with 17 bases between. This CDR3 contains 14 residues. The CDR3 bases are TGTGCCAGCAGCCTACAGGCAGGAGCTGGTGAAGCTTTCTTT. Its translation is CASSLQAGAGEAFF.

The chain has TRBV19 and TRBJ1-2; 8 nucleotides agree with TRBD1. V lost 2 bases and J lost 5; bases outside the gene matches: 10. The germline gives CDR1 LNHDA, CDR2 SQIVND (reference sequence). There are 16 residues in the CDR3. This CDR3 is CASSISSQGAGYGYTF. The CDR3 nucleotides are TGTGCCAGTAGTATATCGTCCCAGGGGGCTGGGTATGGCTACACCTTC.

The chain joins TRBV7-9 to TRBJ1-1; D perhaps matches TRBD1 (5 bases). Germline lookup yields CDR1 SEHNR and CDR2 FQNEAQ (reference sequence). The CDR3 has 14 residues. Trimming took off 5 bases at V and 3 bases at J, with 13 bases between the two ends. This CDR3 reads CASSTQARDTEAFF. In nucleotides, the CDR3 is TGTGCCAGCAGCACACAGGCTCGGGACACTGAAGCTTTCTTT. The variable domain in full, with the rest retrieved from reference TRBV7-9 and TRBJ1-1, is DTGVSQNPRHKITKRGQNVTFRCDPISEHNRLYWYRQTLGQGPEFLTYFQNEAQLEKSRLLSDRFSAERPKGSFSTLEIQRTEQGDSAMYLCASSTQARDTEAFFGQGTRLTVV.

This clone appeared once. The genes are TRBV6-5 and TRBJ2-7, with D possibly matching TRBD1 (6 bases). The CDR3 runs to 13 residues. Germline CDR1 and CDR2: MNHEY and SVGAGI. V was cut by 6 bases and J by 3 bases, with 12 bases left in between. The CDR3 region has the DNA TGTGCCAGCAGGGATGGACAGTACTACGAGCAGTACTTC. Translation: CASRDGQYYEQYF.

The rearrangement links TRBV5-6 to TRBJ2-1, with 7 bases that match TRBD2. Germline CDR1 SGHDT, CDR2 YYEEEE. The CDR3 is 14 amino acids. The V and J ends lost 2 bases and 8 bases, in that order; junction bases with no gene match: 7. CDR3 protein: CASSLAGLVYEQFF. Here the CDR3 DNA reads TGTGCCAGCAGCTTAGCAGGACTAGTATATGAGCAGTTCTTC. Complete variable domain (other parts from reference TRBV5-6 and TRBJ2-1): DAGVTQSPTHLIKTRGQQVTLRCSPKSGHDTVSWYQQALGQGPQFIFQYYEEEERQRGNFPDRFSGHQFPNYSSELNVNALLLGDSALYLCASSLAGLVYEQFFGPGTRLTVL.

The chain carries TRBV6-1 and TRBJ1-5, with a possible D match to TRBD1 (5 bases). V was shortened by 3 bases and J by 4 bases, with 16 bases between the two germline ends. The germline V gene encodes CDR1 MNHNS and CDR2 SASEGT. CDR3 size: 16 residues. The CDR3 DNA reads TGTGCCAGCAGTGAGGGAGGGACCCGAGGGAATCAGCCCCAGCATTTT. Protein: CASSEGGTRGNQPQHF.

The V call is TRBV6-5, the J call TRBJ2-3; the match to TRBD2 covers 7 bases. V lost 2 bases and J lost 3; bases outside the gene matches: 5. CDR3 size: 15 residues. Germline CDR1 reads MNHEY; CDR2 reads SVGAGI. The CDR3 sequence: CASSYSSGKTDTQYF. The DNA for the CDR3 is TGTGCCAGCAGTTACAGCAGCGGGAAAACAGATACGCAGTATTTT.

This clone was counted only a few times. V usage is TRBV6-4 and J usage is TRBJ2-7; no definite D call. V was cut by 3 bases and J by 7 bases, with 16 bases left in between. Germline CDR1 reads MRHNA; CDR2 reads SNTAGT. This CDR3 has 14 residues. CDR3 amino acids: CASSEVVGLPEQYF. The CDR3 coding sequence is TGTGCCAGCAGTGAGGTCGTTGGGCTACCGGAGCAGTACTTC.

CDR3 bases: TGTGCCAGCAGCCCCAAGGGACTAGTACGCACCAATGAGCAGTTCTTC. Translated: CASSPKGLVRTNEQFF. The chain employs TRBV7-9 and TRBJ2-1, with TRBD2 matching over 8 bases. J lost 6 bases, V lost 5 bases, and 12 bases had no gene match. CDR1 and CDR2 (germline): SEHNR, FQNEAQ (reference sequence). The CDR3 totals 16 residues.

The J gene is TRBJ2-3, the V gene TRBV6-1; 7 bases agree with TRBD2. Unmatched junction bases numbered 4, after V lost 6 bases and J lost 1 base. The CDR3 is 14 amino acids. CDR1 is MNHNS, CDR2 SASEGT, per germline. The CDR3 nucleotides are TGTGCCAGCAGCGGCGGGGGTGGCACAGATACGCAGTATTTT. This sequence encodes CASSGGGGTDTQYF.

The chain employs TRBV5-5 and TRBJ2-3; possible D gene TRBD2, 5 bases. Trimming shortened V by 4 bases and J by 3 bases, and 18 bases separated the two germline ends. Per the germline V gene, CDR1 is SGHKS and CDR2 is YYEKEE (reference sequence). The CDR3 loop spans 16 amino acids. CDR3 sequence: CASSPQWLAPTDTQYF. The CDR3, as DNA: TGTGCCAGCAGCCCCCAATGGCTAGCTCCGACAGATACGCAGTATTTT.

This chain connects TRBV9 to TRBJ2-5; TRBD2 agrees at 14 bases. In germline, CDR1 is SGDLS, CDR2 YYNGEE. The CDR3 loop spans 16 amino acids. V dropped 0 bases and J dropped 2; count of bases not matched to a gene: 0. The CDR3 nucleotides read TGTGCCAGCAGCGTAGGACTAGCGGGAGGGCAAGAGACCCAGTACTTC. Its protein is CASSVGLAGGQETQYF.

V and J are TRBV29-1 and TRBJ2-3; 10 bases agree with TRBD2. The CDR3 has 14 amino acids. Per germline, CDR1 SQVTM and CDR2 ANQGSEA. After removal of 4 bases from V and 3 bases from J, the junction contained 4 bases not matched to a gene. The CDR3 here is CSVVPSGSTDTQYF. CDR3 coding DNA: TGCAGCGTTGTTCCTAGCGGGAGTACAGATACGCAGTATTTT.

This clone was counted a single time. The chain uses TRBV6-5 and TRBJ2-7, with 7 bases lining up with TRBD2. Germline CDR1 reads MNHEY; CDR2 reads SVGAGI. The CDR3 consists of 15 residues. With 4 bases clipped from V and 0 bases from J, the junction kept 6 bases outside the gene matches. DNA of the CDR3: TGTGCCAGCAGTTTGGAGGGAGGGAGCTCCTACGAGCAGTACTTC. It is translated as CASSLEGGSSYEQYF.

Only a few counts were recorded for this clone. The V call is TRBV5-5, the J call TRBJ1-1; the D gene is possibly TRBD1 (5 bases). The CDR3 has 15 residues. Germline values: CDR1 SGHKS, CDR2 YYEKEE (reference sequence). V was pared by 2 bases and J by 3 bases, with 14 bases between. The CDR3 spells CASSFWGGRHTEAFF. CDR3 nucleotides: TGTGCCAGCAGCTTCTGGGGGGGACGACACACTGAAGCTTTCTTT.

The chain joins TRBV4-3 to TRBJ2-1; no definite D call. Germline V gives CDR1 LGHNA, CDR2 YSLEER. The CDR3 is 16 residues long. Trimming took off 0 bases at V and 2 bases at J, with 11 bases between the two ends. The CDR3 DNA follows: TGCGCCAGCAGCCAAGATCGGAGCACTCCCTACAATGAGCAGTTCTTC. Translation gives CASSQDRSTPYNEQFF.

Written as DNA, the CDR3 is TGTGCCAGCACCCCACCGGGACTCAGCTATGGCTACACCTTC. Amino acids: CASTPPGLSYGYTF. The V gene is TRBV28, the J gene TRBJ1-2, with D perhaps TRBD1 (5 bases). The germline V and J ends were trimmed by 7 bases and 4 bases, with 16 bases remaining between them. This CDR3 spans 14 amino acids. Germline-derived CDR1 and CDR2 are MDHEN and SYDVKM.

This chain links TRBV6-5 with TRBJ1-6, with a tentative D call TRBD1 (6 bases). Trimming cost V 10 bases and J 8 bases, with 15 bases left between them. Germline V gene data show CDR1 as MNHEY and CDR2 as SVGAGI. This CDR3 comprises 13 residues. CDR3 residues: CATQTGGYSPLHF. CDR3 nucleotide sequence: TGTGCCACCCAGACAGGAGGCTATTCACCCCTCCACTTT.